Each of the 3 T cell receptor beta chains below was sequenced from the same sample in a study of CD8 T cells in ankylosing spondylitis. Study findings and constraints: Blood of patients with ankylosing spondylitis appeared to be characterized by a TCR beta motif of eight or nine highly homologous variants.

MiXCR was run by TCRdb on the 5' RACE reads, yielding one entry per CDR3 protein. The data contain roughly 700,000 distinct CDR3 sequences, around 20% of them singletons. No antigen has been assigned to these receptors. Sequencing was done on a sample of blood, either unsorted or a sorted T cell fraction (not recorded which). These receptors all come from a male donor with ankylosing spondylitis.

This clonotype was detected only a few times. The V and J genes are TRBV14 and TRBJ2-1; the D is unclear. The length of the CDR3 is 15 residues. Trimming pared 5 bases from V and 2 bases from J, leaving 13 bases between. Germline V CDR1 and CDR2: SGHDN, FVKESK. CDR3 in amino acids: CASSRMSATYNEQFF. The DNA for the CDR3 is TGTGCCAGCAGCAGGATGAGCGCCACCTACAATGAGCAGTTCTTC.

The gene calls are TRBV7-9 and TRBJ1-4; perhaps TRBD1 as D (6 bases). Trimming shortened V by 5 bases and J by 6 bases, and 19 bases separated the two germline ends. CDR3 length: 16 amino acids. CDR1 and CDR2 from the germline V gene are SEHNR and FQNEAQ (reference sequence). CDR3 loop: CASSANEQGYYEKLFF. The CDR3 nucleotides are TGTGCCAGCAGCGCGAACGAACAGGGATATTATGAAAAACTGTTTTTT.

The gene calls are TRBV7-2 and TRBJ1-5; 12 bases are shared with TRBD1. Germline values: CDR1 SGHTA, CDR2 FQGNSA. The junction had 6 bases not matched to a gene; V was cut back by 5 bases and J by 7 bases. This CDR3 spans 15 amino acids. The CDR3 bases are TGTGCCAGCAGCCGAGGGACAGGGGGCTGGCAGCCCCAGCATTTT. Its protein is CASSRGTGGWQPQHF.